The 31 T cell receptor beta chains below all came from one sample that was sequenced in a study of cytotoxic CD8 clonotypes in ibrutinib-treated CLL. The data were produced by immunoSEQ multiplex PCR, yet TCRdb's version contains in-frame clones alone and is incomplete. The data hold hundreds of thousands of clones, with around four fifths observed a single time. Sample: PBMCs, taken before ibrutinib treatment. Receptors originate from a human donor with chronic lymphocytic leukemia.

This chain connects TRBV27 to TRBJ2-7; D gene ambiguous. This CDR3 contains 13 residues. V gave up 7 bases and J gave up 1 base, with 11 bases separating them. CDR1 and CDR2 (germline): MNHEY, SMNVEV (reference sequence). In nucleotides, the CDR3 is TGTGCCAGCAAGCTGGGTGGGTCCTACGAGCAGTACTTC. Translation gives CASKLGGSYEQYF.

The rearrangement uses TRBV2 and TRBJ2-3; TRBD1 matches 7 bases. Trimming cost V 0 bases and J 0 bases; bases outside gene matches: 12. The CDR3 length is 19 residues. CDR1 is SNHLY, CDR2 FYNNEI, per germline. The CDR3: CASSEAPVATGPSTDTQYF. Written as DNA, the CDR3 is TGTGCCAGCAGTGAAGCACCCGTCGCGACAGGGCCGAGCACAGATACGCAGTATTTT.

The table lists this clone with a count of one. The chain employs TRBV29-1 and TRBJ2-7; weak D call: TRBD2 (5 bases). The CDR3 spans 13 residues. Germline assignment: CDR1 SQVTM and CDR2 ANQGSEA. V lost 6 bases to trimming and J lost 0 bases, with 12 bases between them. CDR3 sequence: CSVLGENSYEQYF. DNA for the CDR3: TGCAGCGTCCTCGGGGAGAACTCCTACGAGCAGTACTTC.

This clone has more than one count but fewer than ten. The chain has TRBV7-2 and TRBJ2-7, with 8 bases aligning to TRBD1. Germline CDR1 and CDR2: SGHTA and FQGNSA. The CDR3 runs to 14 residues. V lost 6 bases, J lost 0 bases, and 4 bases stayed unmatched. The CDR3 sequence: CASRGTGYSYEQYF. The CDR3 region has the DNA TGTGCCAGCAGGGGGACAGGTTACTCCTACGAGCAGTACTTC.

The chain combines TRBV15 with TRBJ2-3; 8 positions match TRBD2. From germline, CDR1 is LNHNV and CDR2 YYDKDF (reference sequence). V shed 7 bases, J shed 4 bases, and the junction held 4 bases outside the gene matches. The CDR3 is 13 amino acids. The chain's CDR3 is CATMTSEADTQYF. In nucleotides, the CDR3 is TGTGCCACCATGACTAGCGAGGCAGATACGCAGTATTTT.

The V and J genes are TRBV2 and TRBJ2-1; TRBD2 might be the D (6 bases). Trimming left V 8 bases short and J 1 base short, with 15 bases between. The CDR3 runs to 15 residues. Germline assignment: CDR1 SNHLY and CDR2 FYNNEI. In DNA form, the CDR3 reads TGTGCCAGCTCGGCCGAGCGGGTATCCTACAATGAGCAGTTCTTC. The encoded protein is CASSAERVSYNEQFF.

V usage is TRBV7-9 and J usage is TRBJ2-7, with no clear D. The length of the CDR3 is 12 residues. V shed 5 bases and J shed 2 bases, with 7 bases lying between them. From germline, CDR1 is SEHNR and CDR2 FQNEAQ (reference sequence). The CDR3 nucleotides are TGTGCCAGCAGCCGAGAACCCTACGAGCAGTACTTC. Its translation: CASSREPYEQYF. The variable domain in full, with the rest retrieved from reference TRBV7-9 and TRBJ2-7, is DTGVSQNPRHKITKRGQNVTFRCDPISEHNRLYWYRQTLGQGPEFLTYFQNEAQLEKSRLLSDRFSAERPKGSFSTLEIQRTEQGDSAMYLCASSREPYEQYFGPGTRLTVT.

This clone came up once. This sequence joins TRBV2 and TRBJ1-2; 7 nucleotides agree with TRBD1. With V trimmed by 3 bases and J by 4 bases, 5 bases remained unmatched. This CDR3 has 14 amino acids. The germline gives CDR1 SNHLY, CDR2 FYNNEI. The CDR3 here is CASSEGRGTYGYTF. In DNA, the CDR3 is TGTGCCAGCAGTGAGGGCAGGGGGACCTATGGCTACACCTTC.

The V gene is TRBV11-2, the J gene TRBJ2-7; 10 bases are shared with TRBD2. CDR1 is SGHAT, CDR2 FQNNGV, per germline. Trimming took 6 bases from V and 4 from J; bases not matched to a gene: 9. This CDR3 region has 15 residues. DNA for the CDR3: TGTGCCAGCAGTTTAAGGCTAGCGGGAGAGTACGAGCAGTACTTC. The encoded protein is CASSLRLAGEYEQYF. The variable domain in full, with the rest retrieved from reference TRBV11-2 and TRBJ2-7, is EAGVAQSPRYKIIEKRQSVAFWCNPISGHATLYWYQQILGQGPKLLIQFQNNGVVDDSQLPKDRFSAERLKGVDSTLKIQPAKLEDSAVYLCASSLRLAGEYEQYFGPGTRLTVT.

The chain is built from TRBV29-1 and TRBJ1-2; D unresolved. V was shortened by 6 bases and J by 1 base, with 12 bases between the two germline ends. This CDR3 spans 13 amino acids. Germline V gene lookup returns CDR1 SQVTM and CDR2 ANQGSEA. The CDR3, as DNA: TGCAGCGTAGCCCCGGGCTATAACTATGGCTACACCTTC. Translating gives CSVAPGYNYGYTF.

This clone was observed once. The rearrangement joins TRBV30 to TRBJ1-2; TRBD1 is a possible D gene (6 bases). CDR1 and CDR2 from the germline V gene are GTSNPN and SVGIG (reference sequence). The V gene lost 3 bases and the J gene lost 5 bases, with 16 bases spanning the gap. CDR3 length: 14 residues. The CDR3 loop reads CAWRSDRKRYGYTF. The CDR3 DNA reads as TGTGCCTGGAGGTCGGACAGAAAGAGATATGGCTACACCTTC.

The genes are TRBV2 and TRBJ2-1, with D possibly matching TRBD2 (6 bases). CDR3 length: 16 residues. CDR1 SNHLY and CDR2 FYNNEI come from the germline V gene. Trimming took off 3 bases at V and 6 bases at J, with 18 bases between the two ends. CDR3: CASSDYTTAGFNEQFF. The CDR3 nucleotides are TGTGCCAGCAGTGATTACACTACCGCGGGGTTCAATGAGCAGTTCTTC.

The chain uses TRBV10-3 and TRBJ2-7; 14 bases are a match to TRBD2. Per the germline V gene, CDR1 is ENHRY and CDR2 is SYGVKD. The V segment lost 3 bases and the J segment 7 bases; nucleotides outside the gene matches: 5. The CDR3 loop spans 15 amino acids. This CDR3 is CAISDRGLAGDEQYF. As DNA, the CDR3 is TGTGCCATCAGTGATAGGGGACTAGCGGGAGATGAGCAGTACTTC.

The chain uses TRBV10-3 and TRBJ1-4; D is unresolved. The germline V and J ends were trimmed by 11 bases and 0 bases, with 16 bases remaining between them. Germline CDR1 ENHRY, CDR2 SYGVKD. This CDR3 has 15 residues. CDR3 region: CALHPGGSTNEKLFF. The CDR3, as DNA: TGTGCCCTACACCCGGGAGGATCAACTAATGAAAAACTGTTTTTT.

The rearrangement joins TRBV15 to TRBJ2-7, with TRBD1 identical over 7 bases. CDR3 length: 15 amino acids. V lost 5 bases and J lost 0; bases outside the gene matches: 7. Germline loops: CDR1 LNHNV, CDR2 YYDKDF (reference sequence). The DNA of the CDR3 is TGTGCCACCAGCGATTCAAGGGACAGCTCCTACGAGCAGTACTTC. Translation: CATSDSRDSSYEQYF.

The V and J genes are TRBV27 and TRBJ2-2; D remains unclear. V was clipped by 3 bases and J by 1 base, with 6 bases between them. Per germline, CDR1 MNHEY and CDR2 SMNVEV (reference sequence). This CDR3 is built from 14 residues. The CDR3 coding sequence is TGTGCCAGCAGTTTGGGTCGGAACACCGGGGAGCTGTTTTTT. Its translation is CASSLGRNTGELFF.

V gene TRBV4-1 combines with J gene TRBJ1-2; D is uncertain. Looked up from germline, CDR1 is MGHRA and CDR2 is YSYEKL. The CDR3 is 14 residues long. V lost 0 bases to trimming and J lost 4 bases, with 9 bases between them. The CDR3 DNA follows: TGCGCCAGCAGCCAAGATCCCCGGGGCTATGGCTACACCTTC. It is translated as CASSQDPRGYGYTF.

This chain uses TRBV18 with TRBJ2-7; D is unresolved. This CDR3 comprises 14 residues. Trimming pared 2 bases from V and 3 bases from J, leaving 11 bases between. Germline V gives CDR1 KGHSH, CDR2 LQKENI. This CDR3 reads CASSPETARYEQYF. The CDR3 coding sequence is TGTGCCAGCTCACCAGAGACGGCGCGCTACGAGCAGTACTTC.

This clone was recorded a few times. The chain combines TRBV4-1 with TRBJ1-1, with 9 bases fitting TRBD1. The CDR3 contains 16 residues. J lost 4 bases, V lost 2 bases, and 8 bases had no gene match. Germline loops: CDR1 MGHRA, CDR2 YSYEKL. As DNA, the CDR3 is TGCGCCAGCAGCCAAACCTCTACAGGGGGCGTCACTGAAGCTTTCTTT. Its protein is CASSQTSTGGVTEAFF.

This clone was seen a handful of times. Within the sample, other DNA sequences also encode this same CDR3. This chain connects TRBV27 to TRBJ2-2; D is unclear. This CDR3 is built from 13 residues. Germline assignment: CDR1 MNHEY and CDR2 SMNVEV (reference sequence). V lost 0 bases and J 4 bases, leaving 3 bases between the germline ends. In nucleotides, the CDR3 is TGTGCCAGCAGTTTATCGGGCACCGGGGAGCTGTTTTTT. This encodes CASSLSGTGELFF.

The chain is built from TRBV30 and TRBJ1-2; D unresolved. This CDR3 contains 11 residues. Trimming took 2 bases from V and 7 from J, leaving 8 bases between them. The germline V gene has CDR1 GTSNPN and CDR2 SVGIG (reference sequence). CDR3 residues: CAWSTEAGYTF. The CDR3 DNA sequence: TGTGCCTGGAGTACGGAGGCTGGCTACACCTTC.

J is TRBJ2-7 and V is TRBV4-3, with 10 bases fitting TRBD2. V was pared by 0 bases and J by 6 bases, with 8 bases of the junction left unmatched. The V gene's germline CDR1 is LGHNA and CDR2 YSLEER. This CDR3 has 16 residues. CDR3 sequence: CASSQEEREGVSEQYF. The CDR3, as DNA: TGCGCCAGCAGCCAAGAGGAGCGGGAGGGGGTGAGCGAGCAGTACTTC.

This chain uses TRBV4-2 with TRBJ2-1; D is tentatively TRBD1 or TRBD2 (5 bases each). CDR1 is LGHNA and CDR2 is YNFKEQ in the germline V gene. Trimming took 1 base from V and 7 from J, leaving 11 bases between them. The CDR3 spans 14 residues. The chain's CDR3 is CASSQVIGANEQFF. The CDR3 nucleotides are TGTGCCAGCAGCCAAGTAATCGGGGCGAATGAGCAGTTCTTC.

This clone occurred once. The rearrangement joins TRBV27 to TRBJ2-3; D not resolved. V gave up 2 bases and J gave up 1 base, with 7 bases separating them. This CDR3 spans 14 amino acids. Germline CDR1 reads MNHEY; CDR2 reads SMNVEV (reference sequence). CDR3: CASSLIQGTDTQYF. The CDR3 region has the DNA TGTGCCAGCAGTTTAATTCAGGGCACAGATACGCAGTATTTT.

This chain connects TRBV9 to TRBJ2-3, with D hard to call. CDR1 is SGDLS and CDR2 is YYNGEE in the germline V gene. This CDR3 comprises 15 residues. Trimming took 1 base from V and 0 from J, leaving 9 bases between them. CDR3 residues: CASSVNAPSTDTQYF. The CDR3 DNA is TGTGCCAGCAGCGTAAACGCTCCGAGCACAGATACGCAGTATTTT.

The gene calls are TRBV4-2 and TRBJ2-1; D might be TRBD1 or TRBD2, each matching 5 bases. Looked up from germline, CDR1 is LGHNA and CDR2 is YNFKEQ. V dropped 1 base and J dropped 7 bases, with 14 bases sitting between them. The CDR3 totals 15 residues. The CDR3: CASSQGDPEYNEQFF. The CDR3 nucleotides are TGTGCCAGCAGCCAAGGGGACCCAGAGTATAATGAGCAGTTCTTC.

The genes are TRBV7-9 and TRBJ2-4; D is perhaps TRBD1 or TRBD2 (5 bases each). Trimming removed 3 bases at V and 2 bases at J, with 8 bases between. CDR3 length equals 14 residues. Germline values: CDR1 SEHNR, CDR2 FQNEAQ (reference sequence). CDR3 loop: CASSFGGSKNIQYF. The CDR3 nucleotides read TGTGCCAGCAGCTTTGGGGGATCCAAAAACATTCAGTACTTC.

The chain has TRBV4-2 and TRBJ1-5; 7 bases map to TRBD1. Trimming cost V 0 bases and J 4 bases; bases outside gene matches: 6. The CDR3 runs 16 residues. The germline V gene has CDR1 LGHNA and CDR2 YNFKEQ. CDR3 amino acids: CASSQDSGTANQPQHF. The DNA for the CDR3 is TGTGCCAGCAGCCAAGATTCCGGGACAGCGAATCAGCCCCAGCATTTT.

The CDR3 loop is CASSLALAGASYNEQFF. CDR3 nucleotides: TGTGCCAGCAGCTTAGCGCTAGCGGGAGCCTCCTACAATGAGCAGTTCTTC. J is TRBJ2-1 and V is TRBV7-9; the match to TRBD2 covers 10 bases. The CDR3 extends over 17 amino acids. J gave up 0 bases and V 0 bases, and 2 bases lay outside the gene matches. Germline-derived CDR1 and CDR2 are SEHNR and FQNEAQ (reference sequence).

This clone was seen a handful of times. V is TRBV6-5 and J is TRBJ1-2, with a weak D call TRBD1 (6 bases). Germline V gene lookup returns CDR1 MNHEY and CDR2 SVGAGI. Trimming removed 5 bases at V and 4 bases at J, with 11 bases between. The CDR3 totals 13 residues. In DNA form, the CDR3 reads TGTGCCAGCAGTAGAGGGGGGTCCTATGGCTACACCTTC. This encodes CASSRGGSYGYTF.

The CDR3 DNA reads TGTGCCAGCAGAGGGGCCGGTAGCACAGATACGCAGTATTTT. Protein sequence: CASRGAGSTDTQYF. This sequence joins TRBV2 and TRBJ2-3; maybe TRBD1 (5 bases). This CDR3 is 14 amino acids long. The germline gives CDR1 SNHLY, CDR2 FYNNEI. V shed 6 bases and J shed 0 bases, with 10 bases lying between them. Looking up the rest from reference TRBV2 and TRBJ2-3 gives the full variable domain: EPEVTQTPSHQVTQMGQEVILRCVPISNHLYFYWYRQILGQKVEFLVSFYNNEISEKSEIFDDQFSVERPDGSNFTLKIRSTKLEDSAMYFCASRGAGSTDTQYFGPGTRLTVL.